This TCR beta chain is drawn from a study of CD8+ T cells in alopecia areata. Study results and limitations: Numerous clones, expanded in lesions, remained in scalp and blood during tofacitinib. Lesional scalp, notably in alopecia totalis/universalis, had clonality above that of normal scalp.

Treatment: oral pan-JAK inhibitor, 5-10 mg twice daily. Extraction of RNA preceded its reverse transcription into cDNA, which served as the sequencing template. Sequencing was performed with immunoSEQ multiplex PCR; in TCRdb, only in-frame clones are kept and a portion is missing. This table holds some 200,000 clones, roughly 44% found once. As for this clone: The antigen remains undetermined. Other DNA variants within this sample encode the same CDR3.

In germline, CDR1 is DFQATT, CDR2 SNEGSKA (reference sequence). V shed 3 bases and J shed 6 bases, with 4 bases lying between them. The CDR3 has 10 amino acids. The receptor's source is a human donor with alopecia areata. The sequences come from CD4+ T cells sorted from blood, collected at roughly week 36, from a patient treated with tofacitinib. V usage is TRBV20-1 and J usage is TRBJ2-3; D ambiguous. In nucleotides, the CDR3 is TGCAGTGCTAGTCCTGATACGCAGTATTTT. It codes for CSASPDTQYF.